This entry lists 18 T cell receptor beta chains sequenced from one sample in a study of radiation and T cells in renal cell carcinoma. Time point reported: blood 4 weeks post-SBRT, at nephrectomy. Specified treatment: 15 Gy SBRT to primary tumor, nephrectomy 4 weeks later. Some clones are missing from TCRdb's copy, which holds only in-frame ones; the method was immunoSEQ multiplex PCR. The sample contains around 170,000 clones, approximately 90% of which appear only once. Source: blood, taken from a patient whose treatment included radiotherapy and nephrectomy. These receptors were obtained from a woman aged 45 to 65 with renal cell carcinoma.

This clone was counted a single time. The V and J genes are TRBV9 and TRBJ1-4, with 10 bases aligning to TRBD1. Germline-derived CDR1 and CDR2 are SGDLS and YYNGEE. This CDR3 spans 14 amino acids. Trimming cost V 4 bases and J 8 bases; bases outside gene matches: 5. For the CDR3, the DNA is TGTGCCAGCAGCCCCGGGACAGGGGACGAAAAACTGTTTTTT. This gives the protein CASSPGTGDEKLFF.

The genes are TRBV5-4 and TRBJ1-1; 7 bases map to TRBD1. This CDR3 comprises 13 residues. V dropped 4 bases and J dropped 5; count of bases not matched to a gene: 5. CDR1 is SGHNT and CDR2 is YYREEE in the germline V gene (reference sequence). CDR3 loop: CASSLQTGTEAFF. The CDR3 DNA reads TGTGCCAGCAGCCTGCAGACAGGGACTGAAGCTTTCTTT. The whole variable domain, remainder taken from reference TRBV5-4 and TRBJ1-1, is ETGVTQSPTHLIKTRGQQVTLRCSSQSGHNTVSWYQQALGQGPQFIFQYYREEENGRGNFPPRFSGLQFPNYSSELNVNALELDDSALYLCASSLQTGTEAFFGQGTRLTVV.

The chain is built from TRBV6-1 and TRBJ1-1; D remains ambiguous. Between the trimmed V and J ends, which lost 10 bases and 1 base, there was a span of 13 bases. This CDR3 contains 13 residues. Germline values: CDR1 MNHNS, CDR2 SASEGT. CDR3 loop: CATPRTGNTEAFF. CDR3 nucleotides: TGTGCCACCCCGAGGACCGGGAACACTGAAGCTTTCTTT.

The rearrangement links TRBV25-1 to TRBJ1-5; D possibly corresponds to TRBD1 (6 bases). The V gene lost 4 bases and the J gene lost 3 bases, with 10 bases spanning the gap. Looked up from germline, CDR1 is MGHDK and CDR2 is SYGVNS. The CDR3 has 14 amino acids. CDR3 protein: CASSGGAPNQPQHF. DNA of the CDR3: TGTGCCAGCAGTGGGGGGGCTCCCAATCAGCCCCAGCATTTT.

The V gene is TRBV6-5, the J gene TRBJ1-2; D remains unclear. Germline V CDR1 and CDR2: MNHEY, SVGAGI. The CDR3 loop spans 14 amino acids. V lost 5 bases and J 0 bases, leaving 10 bases between the germline ends. CDR3 sequence: CASSRDKANYGYTF. CDR3 DNA sequence: TGTGCCAGCAGTAGGGATAAAGCTAACTATGGCTACACCTTC.

V gene TRBV5-6 combines with J gene TRBJ2-7; TRBD1 might be the D (5 bases). The V gene lost 0 bases and the J gene lost 4 bases, with 11 bases spanning the gap. Germline V lookup: CDR1 SGHDT, CDR2 YYEEEE. The CDR3 contains 14 residues. The CDR3 protein is CASSLGRSGYEQYF. CDR3 nucleotide sequence: TGTGCCAGCAGCTTGGGTCGATCAGGGTACGAGCAGTACTTC. Together with reference TRBV5-6 and TRBJ2-7, the CDR3 gives the full variable domain: DAGVTQSPTHLIKTRGQQVTLRCSPKSGHDTVSWYQQALGQGPQFIFQYYEEEERQRGNFPDRFSGHQFPNYSSELNVNALLLGDSALYLCASSLGRSGYEQYFGPGTRLTVT.

The chain employs TRBV19 and TRBJ2-1; tentative D call: TRBD2 (6 bases). This CDR3 region has 14 residues. Germline values: CDR1 LNHDA, CDR2 SQIVND (reference sequence). The V end was cut by 8 bases, the J end by 7 bases, with 18 bases between. CDR3 sequence (DNA): TGTGCCAGTGGGGCGGGGCATTCTGGAAATGAGCAGTTCTTC. This encodes CASGAGHSGNEQFF.

This chain links TRBV4-3 with TRBJ1-4; tentatively, D is TRBD1 (6 bases). This CDR3 has 16 residues. Germline V gives CDR1 LGHNA, CDR2 YSLEER. V was cut by 0 bases and J by 3 bases, with 11 bases left in between. The CDR3 bases are TGCGCCAGCAGCCAAGATGTGGGGGCTGCTAATGAAAAACTGTTTTTT. Its translation: CASSQDVGAANEKLFF.

V is TRBV2 and J is TRBJ2-3, with D possibly being TRBD1 (5 bases). The CDR3 length is 14 residues. Trimming removed 7 bases from V and 4 bases from J, with 15 bases in between. CDR1 is SNHLY and CDR2 is FYNNEI in the germline V gene. DNA of the CDR3: TGTGCCAGCACTCAGGGTCGATCACCAGATACGCAGTATTTT. As protein: CASTQGRSPDTQYF.

The chain combines TRBV9 with TRBJ2-6; weak D call: TRBD2 (6 bases). V lost 4 bases, J lost 0 bases, and 17 bases lay in between. Germline CDR1 SGDLS, CDR2 YYNGEE. CDR3 length equals 18 residues. CDR3 bases: TGTGCCAGCAGCTCCCGGGACGGGGACTTCTCTGGGGCCAACGTCCTGACTTTC. This encodes CASSSRDGDFSGANVLTF.

The rearrangement joins TRBV5-1 to TRBJ2-3; D remains unclear. Germline CDR1 and CDR2: SGHRS and YFSETQ. V gave up 4 bases and J gave up 1 base, with 19 bases separating them. This CDR3 comprises 17 residues. DNA for the CDR3: TGCGCCAGCAGCCCGCGTTTGGGGATGGGTGGCACAGATACGCAGTATTTT. Protein: CASSPRLGMGGTDTQYF.

The V call is TRBV6-1, the J call TRBJ1-2; unclear D gene. V was pared by 5 bases and J by 2 bases, with 6 bases between. The germline V gene encodes CDR1 MNHNS and CDR2 SASEGT. CDR3 length equals 12 residues. CDR3 DNA: TGTGCCAGCAGTTCAACCAACTATGGCTACACCTTC. It is translated as CASSSTNYGYTF.

V is TRBV15 and J is TRBJ1-1, with a weak D call TRBD1 (5 bases). V lost 6 bases to trimming and J lost 0 bases, with 8 bases between them. Germline CDR1 LNHNV, CDR2 YYDKDF (reference sequence). The length of the CDR3 is 13 residues. CDR3 DNA sequence: TGTGCCACCAGGGGGGGGATGAACACTGAAGCTTTCTTT. This translates into CATRGGMNTEAFF.

The chain couples TRBV6-1 to TRBJ1-4; TRBD1 matches 7 bases. The germline V gene has CDR1 MNHNS and CDR2 SASEGT. The J segment lost 7 bases and the V segment lost 10 bases, leaving 9 bases of the junction unmatched. The CDR3 is 13 amino acids. CDR3: CATLGQVGEKLFF. For the CDR3, the DNA is TGTGCCACCTTAGGACAGGTCGGTGAAAAACTGTTTTTT.

This sequence joins TRBV4-3 and TRBJ1-4; D gene ambiguous. Germline assignment: CDR1 LGHNA and CDR2 YSLEER. The CDR3 spans 16 residues. The V end lost 0 bases, the J end lost 4 bases, and 12 bases lay between the germline ends. CDR3 bases: TGCGCCAGCAGCCAAGAATATGGCGCGTTTAATGAAAAACTGTTTTTT. It yields the protein CASSQEYGAFNEKLFF.

The rearrangement uses TRBV5-8 and TRBJ2-3; TRBD2 matches at 7 bases. The CDR3 consists of 16 residues. The germline V gene encodes CDR1 SGHTS and CDR2 YDEGEE. V shed 1 base, J shed 9 bases, and the junction held 14 bases outside the gene matches. The CDR3 nucleotides read TGTGCCAGCAGCTTGCCCGTGGGGGGGAGGGTCAGGACGCAGTATTTT. It yields the protein CASSLPVGGRVRTQYF. Using reference TRBV5-8 and TRBJ2-3 for the parts outside the CDR3, the full variable domain is EAGVTQSPTHLIKTRGQQATLRCSPISGHTSVYWYQQALGLGLQFLLWYDEGEERNRGNFPPRFSGRQFPNYSSELNVNALELEDSALYLCASSLPVGGRVRTQYFGPGTRLTVL.

V usage is TRBV7-2 and J usage is TRBJ1-2; 7 bases are shared with TRBD1. V lost 7 bases and J lost 3; bases outside the gene matches: 11. CDR1 is SGHTA, CDR2 FQGNSA, per germline. This CDR3 is built from 15 residues. In DNA, the CDR3 is TGTGCCAGCACCCTACAGGGGAGCTCAGACTATGGCTACACCTTC. Its protein product is CASTLQGSSDYGYTF.

This clone was recorded once. The chain carries TRBV2 and TRBJ1-5, with 7 bases that match TRBD1. There are 15 residues in the CDR3. Germline V gene lookup returns CDR1 SNHLY and CDR2 FYNNEI. The V and J ends lost 5 bases and 1 base, in that order; junction bases with no gene match: 5. This CDR3 is CASSTGTASNQPQHF. DNA for the CDR3: TGTGCCAGCAGTACCGGGACAGCGAGCAATCAGCCCCAGCATTTT.